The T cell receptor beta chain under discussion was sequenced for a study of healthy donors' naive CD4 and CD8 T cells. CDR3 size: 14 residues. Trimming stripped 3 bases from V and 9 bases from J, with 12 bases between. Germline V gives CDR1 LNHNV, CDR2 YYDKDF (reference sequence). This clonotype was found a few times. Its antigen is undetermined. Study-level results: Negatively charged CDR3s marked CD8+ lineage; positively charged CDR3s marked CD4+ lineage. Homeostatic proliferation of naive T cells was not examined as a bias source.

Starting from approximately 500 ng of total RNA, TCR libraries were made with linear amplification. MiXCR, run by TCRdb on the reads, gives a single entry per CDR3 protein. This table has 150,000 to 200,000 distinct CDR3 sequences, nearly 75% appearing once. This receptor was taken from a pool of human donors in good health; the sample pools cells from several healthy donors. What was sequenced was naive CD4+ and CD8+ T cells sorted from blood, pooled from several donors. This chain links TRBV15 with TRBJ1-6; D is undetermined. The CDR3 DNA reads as TGTGCCACCAGCAGCCCCGGTTCACGTTCACCCCTCCACTTT. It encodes CATSSPGSRSPLHF.